This T cell receptor (beta chain) was retrieved from a study of technical replicates of blood from a few donors. Sequencing used immunoSEQ multiplex PCR; TCRdb keeps in-frame clones, though not all of them. The table shows more than 70,000 clones, with 95% to 97% occurring only once. The CDR3 consists of 12 residues. Germline loops: CDR1 WSHSY, CDR2 SAAADI. Trimming left V 6 bases short and J 9 bases short, with 12 bases between. The rearrangement joins TRBV10-2 to TRBJ2-1; possible D gene TRBD2, 5 bases. Sequenced: T cells isolated from PBMCs. The sequence came from a human donor in good health. CDR3 in amino acids: CASSLRVSEQFF. Here the CDR3 DNA reads TGCGCCAGCAGCTTGAGGGTTTCTGAGCAGTTCTTC.